These 22 T cell receptor beta chains were all obtained from the same sample, sequenced in a study of blood T cell repertoires in COVID-19. Clones were sequenced by immunoSEQ multiplex PCR, and TCRdb holds only the in-frame ones, with some missing. Among approximately 190,000 clones listed, under 85% were seen once. Sample: peripheral blood. The origin of the receptors is a man aged 60 to 69 with active or convalescent COVID-19.

The rearrangement joins TRBV6-5 to TRBJ1-2; 7 nucleotides match TRBD1. The V and J ends lost 8 bases and 3 bases, in that order; junction bases with no gene match: 9. Germline values: CDR1 MNHEY, CDR2 SVGAGI. This CDR3 spans 14 amino acids. The DNA for the CDR3 is TGTGCCAGCTCCCGACAGGGATGGGACTATGGCTACACCTTC. Translated, it gives CASSRQGWDYGYTF.

The chain has TRBV10-3 and TRBJ1-5, with D hard to call. Germline CDR1 ENHRY, CDR2 SYGVKD. The CDR3 is 15 residues long. V lost 3 bases, J lost 2 bases, and 11 bases lay in between. For the CDR3, the DNA is TGTGCCATCAGTGAAGGCGGAGGCCGCAATCAGCCCCAGCATTTT. It codes for CAISEGGGRNQPQHF.

This clone showed up just once. The chain carries TRBV19 and TRBJ1-4, with a possible D match to TRBD1 (6 bases). This CDR3 region has 14 residues. The germline V gene has CDR1 LNHDA and CDR2 SQIVND (reference sequence). Trimming took 3 bases from V and 7 from J, leaving 12 bases between them. CDR3 sequence: CASSITGTIEKLFF. CDR3 bases: TGTGCCAGTAGTATTACAGGGACCATTGAAAAACTGTTTTTT.

The J gene is TRBJ1-5, the V gene TRBV7-2, with 7 positions matching TRBD1. CDR1 is SGHTA, CDR2 FQGNSA, per germline. Unmatched junction bases numbered 7, after V lost 2 bases and J lost 0 bases. The CDR3 is made up of 17 amino acids. The CDR3 sequence is CASSLLSGTASNQPQHF. The CDR3, as DNA: TGTGCCAGCAGCTTACTTTCCGGGACAGCTAGCAATCAGCCCCAGCATTTT.

V gene TRBV28 combines with J gene TRBJ2-3; a possible D gene is TRBD2 (5 bases). Germline CDR1 MDHEN, CDR2 SYDVKM. There are 12 residues in the CDR3. V was shortened by 3 bases and J by 6 bases, with 7 bases between the two germline ends. The CDR3 protein is CASSLTGDTQYF. CDR3 sequence (DNA): TGTGCCAGCAGTTTGACGGGGGATACGCAGTATTTT.

The CDR3: CASSPISGRIIGELFF. For the CDR3, the DNA is TGTGCCAGCAGCCCAATCAGCGGGAGGATAATCGGGGAGCTGTTTTTT. The gene calls are TRBV13 and TRBJ2-2, with TRBD2 identical over 9 bases. The CDR3 contains 16 residues. Losses at the gene ends were 5 bases for V and 7 bases for J; bases not matched to a gene: 11. CDR1 and CDR2 from the germline V gene are PRHDT and FYEKMQ (reference sequence).

This chain connects TRBV3-1 (or the pseudogene TRBV3-2) to TRBJ1-6; D call uncertain. The germline gives CDR1 LGHDT, CDR2 YNNKEL (reference sequence). This CDR3 region has 14 residues. The V end was cut by 6 bases, the J end by 7 bases, with 13 bases between. CDR3 sequence reads: CASRTLTGNSPLHF. For the CDR3, the DNA is TGTGCCAGCAGGACCCTTACGGGGAATTCACCCCTCCACTTT.

CDR3 amino acids: CASSLGVGNTEAFF. The CDR3 nucleotides are TGTGCCAGCAGTTTAGGCGTGGGCAACACTGAAGCTTTCTTT. The V gene is TRBV27, the J gene TRBJ1-1; D not certain. This CDR3 region has 14 residues. V lost 2 bases to trimming and J lost 2 bases, with 9 bases between them. Germline lookup yields CDR1 MNHEY and CDR2 SMNVEV (reference sequence).

CDR3 sequence reads: CASSPSGYSYEQYF. CDR3 DNA sequence: TGTGCCAGCAGCCCTAGCGGGTACTCCTACGAGCAGTACTTC. This rearrangement joins TRBV7-3 to TRBJ2-7; 8 bases are shared with TRBD2. Unmatched junction bases numbered 3, after V lost 5 bases and J lost 0 bases. The CDR3 has 14 residues. Germline assignment: CDR1 SGHTA and CDR2 FQGTGA.

This chain joins TRBV6-1 and TRBJ1-2, with a tentative D call TRBD1 (6 bases). The germline V gene encodes CDR1 MNHNS and CDR2 SASEGT. Trimming took off 2 bases at V and 2 bases at J, with 12 bases between the two ends. CDR3 length: 15 amino acids. The CDR3: CASSETGIQNYGYTF. The CDR3 DNA follows: TGTGCCAGCAGTGAAACAGGGATCCAGAACTATGGCTACACCTTC.

The chain combines TRBV14 with TRBJ1-5; D perhaps matches TRBD1 (5 bases). Per the germline V gene, CDR1 is SGHDN and CDR2 is FVKESK. The CDR3 runs 15 residues. V was cut by 0 bases and J by 2 bases, with 8 bases left in between. The CDR3 spells CASSQDTTGNQPQHF. In nucleotides, the CDR3 is TGTGCCAGCAGCCAAGATACGACAGGCAATCAGCCCCAGCATTTT.

The chain links TRBV27 to TRBJ2-5; D is possibly TRBD1 (5 bases). The CDR3 totals 13 residues. V was cut by 7 bases and J by 3 bases, with 12 bases left in between. Germline CDR1 is MNHEY and CDR2 is SMNVEV (reference sequence). DNA of the CDR3: TGTGCCAGCATCCCTCCAGGGAAAGAGACCCAGTACTTC. Amino acid sequence: CASIPPGKETQYF.

The chain carries TRBV28 and TRBJ1-5; possibly TRBD1 for D (6 bases). Trimming took 5 bases from V and 7 from J, leaving 12 bases between them. The length of the CDR3 is 13 residues. Germline CDR1 is MDHEN and CDR2 is SYDVKM. CDR3 sequence reads: CASSTTGYQPQHF. The CDR3, as DNA: TGTGCCAGCAGTACAACAGGGTACCAGCCCCAGCATTTT.

The CDR3 is CASSQLQQNTEAFF. The CDR3 DNA sequence: TGTGCCAGCAGCCAACTACAGCAGAACACTGAAGCTTTCTTT. The rearrangement links TRBV14 to TRBJ1-1; D call uncertain. CDR3 size: 14 residues. Per germline, CDR1 SGHDN and CDR2 FVKESK. V was cut by 2 bases and J by 1 base, with 8 bases left in between.

The CDR3: CAFRDRGIETQYF. CDR3 DNA sequence: TGTGCCTTCAGGGACAGGGGGATCGAGACCCAGTACTTC. The J gene is TRBJ2-5, the V gene TRBV5-4; 11 bases align to TRBD1. CDR3 size: 13 residues. Germline V gene sequence: CDR1 SGHNT, CDR2 YYREEE (reference sequence). The J segment lost 5 bases and the V segment lost 10 bases, leaving 7 bases of the junction unmatched.

The chain uses TRBV2 and TRBJ2-5; 8 nucleotides match TRBD2. The V gene's germline CDR1 is SNHLY and CDR2 FYNNEI. After removal of 6 bases from V and 5 bases from J, the junction contained 8 bases not matched to a gene. CDR3 length: 14 residues. For the CDR3, the DNA is TGTGCCAGCAGGAAGGGACTAGGAACTGAGACCCAGTACTTC. Translating gives CASRKGLGTETQYF.

The gene calls are TRBV7-3 and TRBJ2-1; D possibly corresponds to TRBD2 (5 bases). The CDR3 covers 16 residues. Germline CDR1 SGHTA, CDR2 FQGTGA. Trimming took off 5 bases at V and 1 base at J, with 15 bases between the two ends. CDR3 sequence (DNA): TGTGCCAGCAGCCCCCAGTTAGCGTATTCCTACAATGAGCAGTTCTTC. This gives the protein CASSPQLAYSYNEQFF.

The chain recombines TRBV11-2 with TRBJ2-5; D perhaps matches TRBD1 (6 bases). Germline V gene sequence: CDR1 SGHAT, CDR2 FQNNGV. With 4 bases removed from V and 6 bases from J, the gap between germline ends came to 18 bases. This CDR3 is 15 amino acids long. DNA for the CDR3: TGTGCCAGCAGCTGGGACAAGGGAAGTTGGCAGACCCAGTACTTC. It specifies CASSWDKGSWQTQYF.

Written as DNA, the CDR3 is TGTGCCAGCAGCCCCCCCGGGACAGCTTGGCCCTATGGCTACACCTTC. The encoded protein is CASSPPGTAWPYGYTF. The V call is TRBV11-2, the J call TRBJ1-2; 7 bases line up with TRBD1. This CDR3 comprises 16 residues. V lost 5 bases to trimming and J lost 4 bases; unmatched junction nucleotides: 13. Germline CDR1 reads SGHAT; CDR2 reads FQNNGV.

J is TRBJ1-5 and V is TRBV2; 9 bases line up with TRBD1. This CDR3 region has 15 residues. The ends lost 6 bases at V and 1 base at J; junction bases unmatched: 4. Germline CDR1 and CDR2: SNHLY and FYNNEI. DNA for the CDR3: TGTGCCAGCAGGATGGACAGGGGCAGCAATCAGCCCCAGCATTTT. Translating it yields CASRMDRGSNQPQHF.

The chain joins TRBV19 to TRBJ2-5, with 11 bases matching TRBD2. Germline V gene lookup returns CDR1 LNHDA and CDR2 SQIVND (reference sequence). The J segment lost 2 bases and the V segment lost 6 bases, leaving 5 bases of the junction unmatched. The CDR3 runs 15 residues. CDR3 in DNA: TGTGCCAGTAGCGGGGGGACTAGCGGACAAGAGACCCAGTACTTC. It codes for CASSGGTSGQETQYF.

Points on this clone: Other DNA variants within this sample encode the same CDR3. The gene calls are TRBV3-1 (or the pseudogene TRBV3-2) and TRBJ1-2; D possibly corresponds to TRBD1 (6 bases). The CDR3 is made up of 13 amino acids. Trimming left V 3 bases short and J 2 bases short, with 7 bases between. CDR1 LGHDT and CDR2 YNNKEL come from the germline V gene (reference sequence). CDR3 bases: TGTGCCAGCAGCCAGGGACAAAACTATGGCTACACCTTC. Translating gives CASSQGQNYGYTF.